These 7 T cell receptor beta chains were all obtained from the same sample, sequenced in a study of regulatory T cells in long-lasting Graves disease. The time point denotes: newly diagnosed GD, antithyroid drugs for less than 3 months. PBMC-derived RNA was used for the TCR library. Libraries of TCR beta came from iRepertoire HTBI primers plus Arm-PCR of CDR3 regions. TCRdb reanalysed the multiplex PCR reads using MiXCR and keeps one entry per CDR3 protein. The sample lists approximately 560,000 distinct CDR3 sequences, roughly 15% occurring once. The same specimen was also included in a second study, on T cells in Graves' hyperthyroidism and ophthalmopathy.

Sequenced material: peripheral blood mononuclear cells (PBMCs), taken at new diagnosis, from a patient treated with antithyroid drugs. These receptors came from a man younger than 35 with Graves disease.

As for this clonotype: A much more abundant neighbour one base away suggests this may be a read error. The chain employs TRBV6-1 and TRBJ2-7; perhaps TRBD2 as D (6 bases). CDR3 length equals 13 residues. The germline V and J ends were trimmed by 6 bases and 4 bases, with 13 bases remaining between them. Germline V gene sequence: CDR1 MNHNS, CDR2 SASEGT. CDR3 amino acids: CASRSAGGYEQYF. CDR3 coding DNA: TGTGCCAGCAGATCGGCTGGGGGGTACGAGCAGTACTTC.

This clonotype showed up many times. The chain links TRBV7-6 to TRBJ2-5, with 13 bases fitting TRBD2. The CDR3 has 16 residues. Germline assignment: CDR1 SGHVS and CDR2 FNYEAQ. The trim removed 5 bases at V and 4 bases at J, leaving 7 bases unmatched. The CDR3 here is CASSLTSGRMLETQYF. DNA for the CDR3: TGTGCCAGCAGCCTGACTAGCGGGAGGATGTTAGAGACCCAGTACTTC.

This clonotype was detected many times. The chain combines TRBV6-5 with TRBJ2-2; 7 bases line up with TRBD1. This CDR3 is built from 17 residues. V shed 1 base, J shed 4 bases, and the junction held 9 bases outside the gene matches. Germline V gene data show CDR1 as MNHEY and CDR2 as SVGAGI. The CDR3 DNA sequence: TGTGCCAGCAGTTACTATACCGGGACAGATGGCACCGGGGAGCTGTTTTTT. It translates to CASSYYTGTDGTGELFF.

The chain carries TRBV13 and TRBJ2-1; D gene uncertain. The V end was cut by 5 bases, the J end by 9 bases, with 11 bases between. CDR1 is PRHDT, CDR2 FYEKMQ, per germline (reference sequence). The CDR3 is 12 amino acids. CDR3 protein: CASSPGRLEQFF. The CDR3 DNA reads as TGTGCCAGCAGCCCAGGCAGACTTGAGCAGTTCTTC.

V is TRBV9 and J is TRBJ1-3; no definite D call. The CDR3 has 14 residues. Germline V CDR1 and CDR2: SGDLS, YYNGEE. Trimming removed 4 bases at V and 4 bases at J, with 12 bases between. This chain's CDR3 is CASSRAGRGNTIYF. The CDR3 region has the DNA TGTGCCAGCAGCCGCGCAGGCCGCGGAAACACCATATATTTT.

This rearrangement joins TRBV19 to TRBJ2-1, with D tentatively TRBD2 (6 bases). Trimming shortened V by 5 bases and J by 9 bases, and 14 bases separated the two germline ends. CDR1 and CDR2 from the germline V gene are LNHDA and SQIVND (reference sequence). The CDR3 runs 13 residues. The CDR3 nucleotides read TGTGCCAGTAGTCTGACTAGTTCCGCTGAGCAGTTCTTC. As protein: CASSLTSSAEQFF. Full variable domain (rest looked up from reference TRBV19 and TRBJ2-1): DGGITQSPKYLFRKEGQNVTLSCEQNLNHDAMYWYRQDPGQGLRLIYYSQIVNDFQKGDIAEGYSVSREKKESFPLTVTSAQKNPTAFYLCASSLTSSAEQFFGPGTRLTVL.

The CDR3 loop reads CASSLLAGLPYEQYF. CDR3 nucleotides: TGTGCCAGCAGCTTACTAGCGGGGTTACCCTACGAGCAGTACTTC. This chain joins TRBV27 and TRBJ2-7; 10 nucleotides agree with TRBD2. CDR3 length: 15 amino acids. Germline V CDR1 and CDR2: MNHEY, SMNVEV (reference sequence). The J segment lost 2 bases and the V segment lost 6 bases, leaving 7 bases of the junction unmatched.